Sequencing of this T cell receptor (beta chain) was carried out in a study of human T cells and chemical hapten exposure. Time point noted: patch test 3, about 24 weeks after DPC sensitization. As to treatment: therapeutic diphenylcyclopropenone sensitization with weekly scalp DPC. Germline V CDR1 and CDR2: ENHRY, SYGVKD. CDR3 length: 17 residues. V shed 0 bases and J 3 bases; nucleotides not matched to a gene: 10. TCRdb independently ran MiXCR on the RACE reads; one entry per CDR3 protein. The table shows some 90,000 distinct CDR3 sequences, with roughly 10% occurring only once. J is TRBJ2-5 and V is TRBV10-3; TRBD2 aligns across 7 bases. This clonotype originated in a woman in her twenties or thirties with alopecia areata. Some clones in this sample may be carry-over from other donors' samples. The specimen was whole blood, collected in connection with sensitization to the hapten diphenylcyclopropenone (DPC). The CDR3 loop reads CAISESPQVAGEETQYF. The DNA for the CDR3 is TGTGCCATCAGTGAGTCACCCCAGGTAGCGGGCGAAGAGACCCAGTACTTC.